This section outlines one TCR beta chain sequence together with its context. Produced via immunoSEQ multiplex PCR; TCRdb's table is partial and in-frame only. Among roughly 220,000 clones listed, 86% were seen once. This sample was included in a study of blood T cell repertoires in COVID-19. The TCR was taken from a man younger than 40 who had recovered from COVID-19. The sequenced material came from peripheral blood.

The CDR3 loop reads CASSLDGGLNTEAFF. The CDR3 DNA reads TGTGCCAGCAGCTTAGACGGGGGGTTGAACACTGAAGCTTTCTTT. The chain couples TRBV11-3 to TRBJ1-1; possibly TRBD1 for D (5 bases). This CDR3 spans 15 amino acids. The V end was cut by 0 bases, the J end by 0 bases, with 8 bases between. The germline CDR1 and CDR2 sequences are SGHNT and YENEEA. The full variable domain, rest sourced from reference TRBV11-3 and TRBJ1-1, is EAGVVQSPRYKIIEKKQPVAFWCNPISGHNTLYWYLQNLGQGPELLIRYENEEAVDDSQLPKDRFSAERLKGVDSTLKIQPAELGDSAVYLCASSLDGGLNTEAFFGQGTRLTVV.